This T cell receptor beta chain was captured by sequencing in a study of blood T cell repertoires in COVID-19. Across the study: PBMCs, B-cell-depleted T cells, or T cells provided the cDNA or gDNA that made up the material.

Libraries were prepared by immunoSEQ multiplex PCR; TCRdb keeps only in-frame clonotypes and omits some of them. The sample shows about 40,000 clones, roughly 81% of them seen only once. There are 18 residues in the CDR3. The chain uses TRBV21-1 and TRBJ2-7; the table's D gene call, TRBD1, was not cross checked with the DNA. TRBV21-1 is shown as a pseudogene. Sequenced input: peripheral blood. The clonotype was recovered from a woman in her 70s with acute or convalescent COVID-19. This chain's CDR3 is CASSKAARDTLRSYEQYF. In nucleotides, the CDR3 is TGTGCCAGCAGCAAAGCCGCCCGGGACACTTTAAGATCCTACGAGCAGTACTTC.